Each of the 22 T cell receptor beta chains below was sequenced from the same sample in a study of CD8+ T cells in alopecia areata. Following extraction, RNA underwent reverse transcription to cDNA, which served as the sequencing template. Some clones are missing from TCRdb's copy, which holds only in-frame ones; the method was immunoSEQ multiplex PCR. The data hold 120,000 to 150,000 clones, with about 89% observed a single time. The source material was CD8+ T cells sorted from blood, sampled at week 0. The receptors here all came from a human donor with alopecia areata.

The chain is built from TRBV11-2 and TRBJ2-7; D gene ambiguous. Germline values: CDR1 SGHAT, CDR2 FQNNGV. The CDR3 has 12 amino acids. Trimming left V 5 bases short and J 7 bases short, with 12 bases between. The CDR3 DNA reads as TGTGCCAGCAGCGCAGAGTGGATGGAGCAGTACTTC. Translation: CASSAEWMEQYF.

The genes are TRBV5-6 and TRBJ2-2; 7 bases agree with TRBD1. This CDR3 is built from 17 residues. J gave up 5 bases and V 3 bases, and 13 bases lay outside the gene matches. CDR1 is SGHDT and CDR2 is YYEEEE in the germline V gene. In DNA form, the CDR3 reads TGTGCCAGCAGCTCGACAGAGGCGACAGGGTCAACCGGGGAGCTGTTTTTT. Its protein product is CASSSTEATGSTGELFF.

This sequence joins TRBV19 and TRBJ2-7; D is possibly TRBD2 (6 bases). Trimming removed 5 bases from V and 3 bases from J, with 17 bases in between. The CDR3 spans 15 residues. The V gene's germline CDR1 is LNHDA and CDR2 SQIVND (reference sequence). CDR3 DNA: TGTGCCAGTAGTCCAAAAGCGATGGGGGGCTACGAGCAGTACTTC. This translates into CASSPKAMGGYEQYF.

This rearrangement joins TRBV5-4 to TRBJ2-7; D is perhaps TRBD2 (5 bases). The ends were cut back, 4 bases at V and 6 bases at J, with 11 bases in the middle. Per germline, CDR1 SGHNT and CDR2 YYREEE (reference sequence). The CDR3 runs 12 residues. The CDR3 sequence is CASSPGGPEQYF. In nucleotides, the CDR3 is TGTGCCAGCAGCCCCGGAGGCCCCGAGCAGTACTTC.

The V gene is TRBV19, the J gene TRBJ2-1; TRBD2 aligns across 11 bases. CDR1 and CDR2 (germline): LNHDA, SQIVND (reference sequence). Losses at the gene ends were 8 bases for V and 4 bases for J; bases not matched to a gene: 4. This CDR3 is built from 14 residues. Written as DNA, the CDR3 is TGTGCCAGTTTAGCGGGGGGGCTTTACAATGAGCAGTTCTTC. This codes for CASLAGGLYNEQFF.

The rearrangement joins TRBV27 to TRBJ2-5, with 16 positions matching TRBD2. J was trimmed by 5 bases and V by 1 base; bases with no gene match: 7. Germline CDR1 reads MNHEY; CDR2 reads SMNVEV (reference sequence). The CDR3 loop spans 18 amino acids. As DNA, the CDR3 is TGTGCCAGCAGTTTATTAGGGACTAGCGGGAGGGTTTCGGAGACCCAGTACTTC. Its translation: CASSLLGTSGRVSETQYF.

This chain uses TRBV2 with TRBJ2-3; unclear D gene. This CDR3 region has 14 residues. The germline CDR1 and CDR2 sequences are SNHLY and FYNNEI. V was shortened by 9 bases and J by 1 base, with 14 bases between the two germline ends. As DNA, the CDR3 is TGTGCCAGTACCTCTGCGTCTCGCACAGATACGCAGTATTTT. Translating it yields CASTSASRTDTQYF.

The table lists this clone with a few counts. The chain recombines TRBV29-1 with TRBJ2-4; 11 bases agree with TRBD2. Trimming cost V 4 bases and J 8 bases; bases outside gene matches: 1. Per the germline V gene, CDR1 is SQVTM and CDR2 is ANQGSEA. This CDR3 is 12 amino acids long. CDR3 sequence reads: CSVVLAGDIQYF. CDR3 DNA sequence: TGCAGCGTTGTACTAGCGGGAGACATTCAGTACTTC.

V gene TRBV11-1 combines with J gene TRBJ2-7; no definite D call. Germline assignment: CDR1 SGHAT and CDR2 FQDESV (reference sequence). The length of the CDR3 is 13 residues. Trimming stripped 2 bases from V and 2 bases from J, with 7 bases between. The DNA of the CDR3 is TGTGCCAGCAGCTTACAGGCCGCCTACGAGCAGTACTTC. Encoded protein: CASSLQAAYEQYF.

This clone was observed once. The rearrangement links TRBV10-3 to TRBJ2-7; D is undetermined. The CDR3 sequence is 15 residues long. V lost 4 bases to trimming and J lost 0 bases, with 13 bases between them. The germline V gene encodes CDR1 ENHRY and CDR2 SYGVKD. This CDR3 is CAISVWTESSYEQYF. As DNA, the CDR3 is TGTGCCATCAGTGTGTGGACGGAGAGCTCCTACGAGCAGTACTTC.

The chain is built from TRBV4-2 and TRBJ2-7; weak D call: TRBD2 (6 bases). This CDR3 is built from 14 residues. V gave up 0 bases and J gave up 3 bases, with 9 bases separating them. Per the germline V gene, CDR1 is LGHNA and CDR2 is YNFKEQ. CDR3: CASSQDGGGYEQYF. The CDR3 coding sequence is TGTGCCAGCAGCCAAGATGGGGGAGGCTACGAGCAGTACTTC.

The CDR3 region is CASTDRYEQYF. The CDR3 DNA sequence: TGTGCCAGCACCGATCGCTACGAGCAGTACTTC. The chain employs TRBV6-1 and TRBJ2-7; D unresolved. Germline V lookup: CDR1 MNHNS, CDR2 SASEGT. The CDR3 sequence is 11 residues long. Trimming stripped 7 bases from V and 3 bases from J, with 7 bases between.

V usage is TRBV14 and J usage is TRBJ2-1; D is perhaps TRBD2 (6 bases). Germline CDR1 and CDR2: SGHDN and FVKESK. This CDR3 comprises 18 residues. V was clipped by 4 bases and J by 3 bases, with 22 bases between them. CDR3 bases: TGTGCCAGCAGCCCCCAGGGATTTCGGCAGGGAGGCTACAATGAGCAGTTCTTC. As protein: CASSPQGFRQGGYNEQFF.

CDR3 bases: TGTGCCACCCCAAGGGAGGGCCTCTACAATGAGCAGTTCTTC. Translating it yields CATPREGLYNEQFF. The chain links TRBV7-9 to TRBJ2-1; TRBD2 matches 7 bases. The germline V gene has CDR1 SEHNR and CDR2 FQNEAQ (reference sequence). The CDR3 contains 14 residues. With 10 bases clipped from V and 3 bases from J, the junction kept 9 bases outside the gene matches.

This clone was counted only a few times. J is TRBJ2-1 and V is TRBV4-1; 8 positions agree with TRBD1. The CDR3 has 13 amino acids. The germline CDR1 and CDR2 sequences are MGHRA and YSYEKL. The junction had 4 bases not matched to a gene; V was cut back by 4 bases and J by 8 bases. CDR3 sequence (DNA): TGCGCCAGCAGCCGTGCAGGGGGCGATGAGCAGTTCTTC. Encoded protein: CASSRAGGDEQFF.

There are a few counts of this clone. The V gene is TRBV5-6, the J gene TRBJ2-3; D unclear. Trimming removed 5 bases at V and 3 bases at J, with 10 bases between. CDR1 is SGHDT, CDR2 YYEEEE, per germline. The CDR3 has 13 residues. CDR3 protein: CASSSPPTDTQYF. CDR3 nucleotide sequence: TGTGCCAGCAGTTCTCCCCCGACAGATACGCAGTATTTT.

V gene TRBV11-2 combines with J gene TRBJ2-1, with D unclear. The CDR3 loop spans 13 amino acids. With 1 base removed from V and 4 bases from J, the gap between germline ends came to 5 bases. Germline lookup yields CDR1 SGHAT and CDR2 FQNNGV. The CDR3 loop is CASSLATYNEQFF. For the CDR3, the DNA is TGTGCCAGCAGCTTAGCGACATACAATGAGCAGTTCTTC. Supplemented by reference TRBV11-2 and TRBJ2-1, the full variable domain reads EAGVAQSPRYKIIEKRQSVAFWCNPISGHATLYWYQQILGQGPKLLIQFQNNGVVDDSQLPKDRFSAERLKGVDSTLKIQPAKLEDSAVYLCASSLATYNEQFFGPGTRLTVL.

The rearrangement uses TRBV4-1 and TRBJ1-1; 7 nucleotides match TRBD1. The CDR3 is made up of 15 amino acids. J lost 5 bases, V lost 0 bases, and 6 bases had no gene match. Germline assignment: CDR1 MGHRA and CDR2 YSYEKL. CDR3 DNA: TGCGCCAGCAGCCAAGATCGTAGCAGGGGGACTGAAGCTTTCTTT. Protein product: CASSQDRSRGTEAFF.

V and J are TRBV7-8 and TRBJ2-3, with a possible D match to TRBD1 (5 bases). V shed 5 bases and J shed 0 bases, with 18 bases lying between them. Germline V gene sequence: CDR1 SGHVS, CDR2 FQNEAQ. This CDR3 is 17 amino acids long. The CDR3, as DNA: TGTGCCAGCAGCCCGAGCGTGGGGCGGCTCAGCACAGATACGCAGTATTTT. Translation gives CASSPSVGRLSTDTQYF.

V is TRBV4-1 and J is TRBJ2-2; TRBD2 aligns across 9 bases. This CDR3 spans 16 amino acids. Germline-derived CDR1 and CDR2 are MGHRA and YSYEKL. J lost 0 bases, V lost 6 bases, and 5 bases had no gene match. CDR3 nucleotides: TGCGCCAGCAGGGCTAGCGGGACGGCGAACACCGGGGAGCTGTTTTTT. Protein: CASRASGTANTGELFF.

The chain uses TRBV5-4 and TRBJ2-4, with D maybe TRBD2 (7 bases). Trimming took off 0 bases at V and 6 bases at J, with 10 bases between the two ends. CDR3 size: 14 residues. The germline V gene has CDR1 SGHNT and CDR2 YYREEE (reference sequence). The CDR3, as DNA: TGTGCCAGCAGCTTGGAAGGGGGGGTAAACATTCAGTACTTC. Its translation is CASSLEGGVNIQYF.

The V and J genes are TRBV7-2 and TRBJ2-7; TRBD2 aligns across 10 bases. This CDR3 is 15 amino acids long. The junction had 4 bases not matched to a gene; V was cut back by 4 bases and J by 1 base. The germline V gene has CDR1 SGHTA and CDR2 FQGNSA. DNA for the CDR3: TGTGCCAGCAGCTCTGTAGCGGGGGGTTCCTACGAGCAGTACTTC. It translates to CASSSVAGGSYEQYF. Supplemented by reference TRBV7-2 and TRBJ2-7, the full variable domain reads GAGVSQSPSNKVTEKGKDVELRCDPISGHTALYWYRQSLGQGLEFLIYFQGNSAPDKSGLPSDRFSAERTGGSVSTLTIQRTQQEDSAVYLCASSSVAGGSYEQYFGPGTRLTVT.